This entry lists 22 T cell receptor beta chains sequenced from one sample in a study of blood T cell repertoires in COVID-19. The method was immunoSEQ multiplex PCR; TCRdb's version includes in-frame clones alone and lacks a portion of them. Among 98,000 or so clones listed, around 87% were seen once. Sequenced: peripheral blood. These receptors were obtained from a man between 50 and 59 years old with acute or convalescent COVID-19.

This chain joins TRBV10-1 and TRBJ1-1; D gene unclear. The ends were cut back, 6 bases at V and 3 bases at J, with 11 bases in the middle. CDR3 length equals 13 residues. The germline V gene encodes CDR1 WNHNN and CDR2 SYGVQD (reference sequence). The DNA for the CDR3 is TGCGCCAGCAGGAGCCCCGGGGACACTGAAGCTTTCTTT. Amino acid sequence: CASRSPGDTEAFF.

This clone has more than one count but fewer than ten. The gene calls are TRBV7-6 and TRBJ2-7, with TRBD1 matching over 10 bases. This CDR3 is built from 15 residues. The trim removed 0 bases at V and 7 bases at J, leaving 6 bases unmatched. CDR1 is SGHVS, CDR2 FNYEAQ, per germline. The CDR3 reads CASSLAGTGAGEQYF. The CDR3 DNA is TGTGCCAGCAGCTTAGCGGGGACAGGGGCGGGAGAGCAGTACTTC.

The genes are TRBV27 and TRBJ2-7, with 9 positions matching TRBD2. This CDR3 region has 19 residues. Trimming cost V 5 bases and J 0 bases; bases outside gene matches: 17. Germline CDR1 reads MNHEY; CDR2 reads SMNVEV (reference sequence). The CDR3 DNA reads TGTGCCAGCAGTCCCTTATGGCGGGAGGGCCAATGGGGCTCCTACGAGCAGTACTTC. Protein: CASSPLWREGQWGSYEQYF.

The chain has TRBV9 and TRBJ1-1; no clear D. Trimming took off 0 bases at V and 5 bases at J, with 14 bases between the two ends. CDR1 and CDR2 (germline): SGDLS, YYNGEE. The CDR3 is made up of 15 amino acids. The CDR3 region has the DNA TGTGCCAGCAGCGTAGCTCCGGGAGGAGGAACTGAAGCTTTCTTT. Protein product: CASSVAPGGGTEAFF.

The chain carries TRBV24-1 and TRBJ2-7; D may be TRBD2 (5 bases). The germline V and J ends were trimmed by 4 bases and 9 bases, with 18 bases remaining between them. Germline V gene lookup returns CDR1 KGHDR and CDR2 SFDVKD. The CDR3 runs 14 residues. CDR3 amino acids: CATSDPTIAWVQYF. In nucleotides, the CDR3 is TGTGCCACCAGTGACCCGACTATAGCGTGGGTGCAGTACTTC.

The chain couples TRBV15 to TRBJ2-5; D possibly corresponds to TRBD2 (6 bases). CDR3 length: 15 residues. From germline, CDR1 is LNHNV and CDR2 YYDKDF (reference sequence). Deletions cut 9 bases from V and 4 bases from J, with 21 bases between. CDR3 protein: CATSPGRGLGETQYF. CDR3 bases: TGTGCCACGTCCCCCGGGCGGGGCCTAGGAGAGACCCAGTACTTC. The complete variable domain, with remaining parts taken from reference TRBV15 and TRBJ2-5, reads DAMVIQNPRYQVTQFGKPVTLSCSQTLNHNVMYWYQQKSSQAPKLLFHYYDKDFNNEADTPDNFQSRRPNTSFCFLDIRSPGLGDTAMYLCATSPGRGLGETQYFGPGTRLLVL.

The rearrangement uses TRBV6-6 and TRBJ2-5, with D maybe TRBD2 (5 bases). CDR1 and CDR2 (germline): MNHNY, SVGAGI (reference sequence). V dropped 2 bases and J dropped 6 bases, with 10 bases sitting between them. This CDR3 spans 13 amino acids. The CDR3 is CASSYEGIKTQYF. CDR3 nucleotides: TGTGCCAGCAGTTACGAGGGAATCAAGACCCAGTACTTC.

The chain links TRBV7-9 to TRBJ2-5; 11 bases line up with TRBD2. Per germline, CDR1 SEHNR and CDR2 FQNEAQ (reference sequence). With 2 bases clipped from V and 3 bases from J, the junction kept 5 bases outside the gene matches. The CDR3 is 16 amino acids. The CDR3 is CASSLPVLAGEETQYF. The CDR3 DNA sequence: TGTGCCAGCAGCTTACCTGTACTAGCGGGAGAAGAGACCCAGTACTTC.

V and J are TRBV5-6 and TRBJ1-4; a possible D gene is TRBD1 (5 bases). The ends were cut back, 6 bases at V and 8 bases at J, with 17 bases in the middle. This CDR3 region has 14 residues. Germline-derived CDR1 and CDR2 are SGHDT and YYEEEE. CDR3 nucleotides: TGTGCCAGCACCGATGGAGGGGTAGGGGAAAAACTGTTTTTT. Encoded protein: CASTDGGVGEKLFF.

The J gene is TRBJ1-3, the V gene TRBV7-9, with no clear D. Per germline, CDR1 SEHNR and CDR2 FQNEAQ (reference sequence). The CDR3 is 15 residues long. Trimming took 5 bases from V and 2 from J, leaving 13 bases between them. CDR3 loop: CASSPLGGPGNTIYF. CDR3 in DNA: TGTGCCAGCAGCCCCCTGGGAGGGCCTGGAAACACCATATATTTT.

The gene calls are TRBV19 and TRBJ1-4, with a possible D match to TRBD1 (5 bases). CDR3 length: 15 amino acids. V lost 3 bases and J lost 8, with 16 bases in between. Germline CDR1 and CDR2: LNHDA and SQIVND (reference sequence). CDR3: CASSMDGGPREKLFF. CDR3 nucleotide sequence: TGTGCCAGTAGTATGGACGGGGGTCCTAGAGAAAAACTGTTTTTT. The complete variable domain, with remaining parts taken from reference TRBV19 and TRBJ1-4, reads DGGITQSPKYLFRKEGQNVTLSCEQNLNHDAMYWYRQDPGQGLRLIYYSQIVNDFQKGDIAEGYSVSREKKESFPLTVTSAQKNPTAFYLCASSMDGGPREKLFFGSGTQLSVL.

The CDR3, as DNA: TGTGCCAGCAGTCCCCGGGACTCTGCCTACGAGCAGTACTTC. Protein sequence: CASSPRDSAYEQYF. The genes are TRBV27 and TRBJ2-7; TRBD2 is a possible D gene (6 bases). Trimming removed 5 bases from V and 2 bases from J, with 13 bases in between. The CDR3 is 14 amino acids. Germline V gives CDR1 MNHEY, CDR2 SMNVEV (reference sequence).

The J gene is TRBJ2-5, the V gene TRBV28; 9 bases are a match to TRBD1. In germline, CDR1 is MDHEN, CDR2 SYDVKM. J gave up 4 bases and V 8 bases, and 5 bases lay outside the gene matches. This CDR3 region has 13 residues. CDR3 sequence reads: CASATGGRETQYF. The CDR3 DNA follows: TGTGCCAGCGCCACAGGGGGCAGAGAGACCCAGTACTTC.

This chain links TRBV7-6 with TRBJ2-1; D gene ambiguous. This CDR3 has 15 amino acids. CDR1 SGHVS and CDR2 FNYEAQ come from the germline V gene. With 0 bases removed from V and 0 bases from J, the gap between germline ends came to 6 bases. CDR3 nucleotides: TGTGCCAGCAGCTTAGCAGCAATCTCCTACAATGAGCAGTTCTTC. As protein: CASSLAAISYNEQFF.

The rearrangement joins TRBV6-5 to TRBJ2-1; the match to TRBD1 covers 8 bases. CDR3 length: 16 residues. The germline V gene encodes CDR1 MNHEY and CDR2 SVGAGI. The J segment lost 12 bases and the V segment lost 2 bases, leaving 15 bases of the junction unmatched. This CDR3 reads CASSYPTETGAYMQFF. The CDR3 bases are TGTGCCAGCAGTTACCCAACCGAGACAGGGGCGTATATGCAGTTCTTC.

The rearrangement joins TRBV19 to TRBJ1-5; 8 bases are a match to TRBD1. Per the germline V gene, CDR1 is LNHDA and CDR2 is SQIVND (reference sequence). The V and J ends lost 5 bases and 4 bases, in that order; junction bases with no gene match: 4. This CDR3 has 14 amino acids. This CDR3 reads CASSDRGGNQPQHF. The CDR3 bases are TGTGCCAGTAGTGACAGGGGTGGGAATCAGCCCCAGCATTTT.

V gene TRBV7-8 combines with J gene TRBJ1-3; D might be TRBD1 (5 bases). Trimming pared 1 base from V and 3 bases from J, leaving 7 bases between. This CDR3 region has 14 residues. CDR1 SGHVS and CDR2 FQNEAQ come from the germline V gene. The CDR3 region is CASSLGQGGNTIYF. CDR3 sequence (DNA): TGTGCCAGCAGCTTAGGGCAGGGTGGAAACACCATATATTTT. Together with reference TRBV7-8 and TRBJ1-3, the CDR3 gives the full variable domain: GAGVSQSPRYKVAKRGQDVALRCDPISGHVSLFWYQQALGQGPEFLTYFQNEAQLDKSGLPSDRFFAERPEGSVSTLKIQRTQQEDSAVYLCASSLGQGGNTIYFGEGSWLTVV.

The chain's CDR3 is CASSLAGGSDEQFF. CDR3 coding DNA: TGTGCCAGCAGCTTGGCCGGGGGAAGCGATGAGCAGTTCTTC. The chain has TRBV5-5 and TRBJ2-1; possible D gene TRBD2, 6 bases. The length of the CDR3 is 14 residues. V shed 0 bases and J shed 8 bases, with 12 bases lying between them. CDR1 is SGHKS and CDR2 is YYEKEE in the germline V gene (reference sequence).

This clone showed up just a few times. The chain carries TRBV18 and TRBJ1-2; D might be TRBD1 (5 bases). The CDR3 length is 13 residues. CDR1 KGHSH and CDR2 LQKENI come from the germline V gene. The ends were cut back, 2 bases at V and 3 bases at J, with 7 bases in the middle. DNA of the CDR3: TGTGCCAGCTCACCAGGGGCGGACTATGGCTACACCTTC. This codes for CASSPGADYGYTF.

The sample holds many counts of this clone. The chain uses TRBV21-1 and TRBJ1-2; the table's D call of TRBD1 was not tested on the DNA. TRBV21-1 is shown as a pseudogene. The CDR3 is 16 residues long. Here the CDR3 reads CASSKVVPGGLYGYTF. CDR3 nucleotide sequence: TGTGCCAGCAGCAAAGTAGTGCCAGGGGGACTTTATGGCTACACCTTC.

The CDR3: CASSEARQGDPDTQYF. The DNA for the CDR3 is TGTGCCAGCAGTGAAGCGCGCCAGGGGGACCCGGATACGCAGTATTTT. V usage is TRBV6-1 and J usage is TRBJ2-3, with 7 bases aligning to TRBD1. V gave up 0 bases and J gave up 6 bases; unmatched junction bases: 9. The germline V gene has CDR1 MNHNS and CDR2 SASEGT. The CDR3 loop spans 16 amino acids.

V and J are TRBV10-3 and TRBJ2-3; 7 bases map to TRBD2. Per germline, CDR1 ENHRY and CDR2 SYGVKD. There are 15 residues in the CDR3. V lost 5 bases, J lost 0 bases, and 5 bases stayed unmatched. The CDR3 loop is CAISSSGTSTDTQYF. In DNA form, the CDR3 reads TGTGCCATCAGTTCAAGCGGGACTAGCACAGATACGCAGTATTTT.